This T cell receptor beta chain originates from a study of blood T cells in healthy people across ages. At least 6 million PBMCs were isolated per sample. The CDR3 has 17 residues. Per germline, CDR1 ENHRY and CDR2 SYGVKD. V was cut by 2 bases and J by 0 bases, with 13 bases left in between. Through a sample-barcoded 5' primer and a J-beta primer mix, a second PCR was run for roughly 6 to 12 cycles. Researchers report that a template-switch adaptor with 12 random nucleotides tagged each cDNA molecule. TCRdb re-called the 5' RACE reads through MiXCR, storing one row per CDR3 protein. The sample has around 750,000 distinct CDR3 sequences, less than 70% seen once.

The sequenced material came from blood. The rearrangement uses TRBV10-3 and TRBJ1-4, with a weak D call TRBD1 (5 bases). The sequence came from an older man in good health. Here the CDR3 DNA reads TGTGCCATCAGTGAGCCCACAGGTGGGGCAACTAATGAAAAACTGTTTTTT. Translation: CAISEPTGGATNEKLFF.